This T cell receptor beta chain was observed in a study of cytomegalovirus exposure and HLA in healthy donors. General study findings and limits: Further analysis, carried out later, found HLA-associated TCR beta chains more clonally expanded than equally common other chains. Per a prior analysis, the majority of TCR beta V segments were productive roughly 90% or roughly 30% of the time. The likely explanation for a cluster of highly shared sequence variants was sequencing artifact.

The PCR ran on 60 Vbeta and 13 Jbeta primers. This table comes from immunoSEQ multiplex PCR, and its TCRdb copy is limited to in-frame clones, with some not included. The data hold tens of thousands of clones, with 70% to 80% observed a single time. On this clone: The target antigen is unknown.

After removal of 4 bases from V and 2 bases from J, the junction contained 4 bases not matched to a gene. The CDR3 is made up of 14 amino acids. The germline CDR1 and CDR2 sequences are SQVTM and ANQGSEA. The specimen was PBMCs. The chain has TRBV29-1 and TRBJ2-5; 10 nucleotides match TRBD2. The receptor was derived from a man between 50 and 59 years old in good health and CMV-seronegative. As DNA, the CDR3 is TGCAGCGTTGCCCGAGCGGGAGGGCAAGAGACCCAGTACTTC. Translated, it gives CSVARAGGQETQYF.